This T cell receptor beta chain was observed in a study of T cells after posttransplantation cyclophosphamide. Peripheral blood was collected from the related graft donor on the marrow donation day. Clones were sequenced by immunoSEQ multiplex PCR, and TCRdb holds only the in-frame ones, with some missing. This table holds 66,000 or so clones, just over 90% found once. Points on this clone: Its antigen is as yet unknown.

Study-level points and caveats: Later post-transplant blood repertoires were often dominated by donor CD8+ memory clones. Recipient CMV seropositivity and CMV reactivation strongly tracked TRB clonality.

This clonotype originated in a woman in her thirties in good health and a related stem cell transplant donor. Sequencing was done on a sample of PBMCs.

CDR3 bases: TGCGCCAGCAGCCAAGATTTGGAGGTTGGGGCCAACGTCCTGACTTTC. Its protein is CASSQDLEVGANVLTF. The chain has TRBV4-3 and TRBJ2-6; tentative D call: TRBD2 (5 bases). Trimming stripped 0 bases from V and 3 bases from J, with 9 bases between. The CDR3 is made up of 16 amino acids. Germline CDR1 reads LGHNA; CDR2 reads YSLEER.